This T cell receptor (beta chain) was recovered during a study of shared clonotypes between healthy human individuals (TCRdb year 2020). About the investigation overall: A few men and a couple of women, aged 18 to 49 years, made up the cohort. Per donor, three plates each were used for CD4 naive and CD4 memory, two for CD8 naive, and one for CD8 memory. Blood TCR repertoires of about 5 healthy adults were deeply sequenced to estimate repertoire size and the extent of clonotype sharing between individuals. Different laboratories and diverse techniques were used to prepare libraries and sequence TCR repertoires, to increase sequencing depth and limit assay-specific biases. Per donor, leukapheresis produced somewhere between about 0.8 and 9.5 billion PBMCs.

TCR CDR3 regions were amplified from genomic DNA by multiplex PCR using the deep immunoSEQ assay. Extracted genomic DNA from each cell subset was spread evenly across all wells of several immunoSEQ 96-well plates, with each plate serving as a replicate. For sorted subsets, roughly 190 ng of genomic DNA, equivalent to about 30,000 T cell genomes, went into each replicate PCR. Purified libraries were quantified with a Qubit 3.0 fluorometer, sized on a Bioanalyzer 2100, and re-quantified with the KAPA Library Quantification kit. A separate single-read 150-cycle Illumina NextSeq 550 flow cell was used to sequence each immunoSEQ 96-well plate. The source study handled its data this way. Because the immunoSEQ output held only junctional sequences and lacked quality scores, the filtering could not match the filtering applied to full-length reads. To assign V/J genes and CDR3, sequences were annotated against IMGT germline references using PyIR, a Python wrapper for IgBLAST v1.9. Any read was removed if the V/J assignment was weak (E-value above 1e-6), the CDR3 was missing, or the read contained stop codons, out-of-frame junctions, or ambiguous translated residues. A V3J clonotype was defined by an identical inferred V gene, J gene, and CDR3 amino acid sequence. Percentage overlap between repertoires was computed as shared unique clonotypes divided by the size of the smaller repertoire. RTK rarefaction, the Chao1 estimator, and Recon v2.1 estimates of unobserved clonotypes were used to assess repertoire richness. Generation probabilities were computed with OLGA for all TCRbeta clonotypes obtained by the gDNA method from four donors. This is the immuneACCESS table as TCRdb keeps it, with only in-frame sequences that have V and J called. A part of the clones is gone; compared with another copy, unresolved V genes explain less than half, and the rest is unexplained. V and J calls plus clone size are reproduced from that table; the DNA served to infer D and trimming. The sample data list approximately 400,000 clones, and about 96% of these were observed just once. The top ten clonotypes cover 0.32% of the sample.

What the work shows at the level of the full study, not this receptor alone: Because the study included only a small number of donors, the genetic and exposure-history diversity represented was limited. Sampling was restricted to blood, and TCR repertoires in tissues likely differ from the TCR repertoires found in blood. Larger estimated clonotype richness was generally found for naive subsets than for memory subsets. Incomplete sequencing was indicated by rarefaction of sorted-subset datasets, despite the large sequencing depth. Higher generation probabilities were observed for clonotypes shared by all four sorted-subset donors than for non-shared clonotypes. Based on pairwise subsampling, the degree of clonotype sharing among donors was expected to be affected by sequencing depth. About 4.5% of naive CD4, 3.5% of naive CD8, approximately 2% of memory CD4, and roughly 0.4% of memory CD8 clonotypes were shared across several donors.

A remark on this clone: Its recognized antigen is unknown. No quality values exist for individual bases; no much larger clone is one base distant.

Donors were healthy HIV-negative adults with no recently reported acute infections or vaccinations. Only Caucasian adults living in Nashville, Tennessee, USA were represented among the donors. The CD8 memory samples were a combination of magnetically selected CD45RO+ cells and CCR7-negative CD45RA+ effector memory (TemRA) cells. After blood collection by leukapheresis, PBMCs were isolated using Ficoll-Histopaque density gradient centrifugation and then cryopreserved in the vapor phase of liquid nitrogen. Analytical flow cytometry was used to check the purity and quantity of each magnetically sorted T cell population. From each sorted fraction, genomic DNA was isolated and quantified by UV absorbance on a Nanodrop 2000c. The CDR3 goes from the cysteine to the phenylalanine over 13 residues. The read is trimmed to its CDR3 DNA, 39 bases read in frame from base 1. Deletion took 6 bases off V and 4 bases off J, with a span of 12 bases between the germline ends. CDR1 and CDR2 (KGHSH, LQKENI) derive from the germline V gene.

The V gene is TRBV18 and the J gene is TRBJ2-5; the D gene cannot be named for sure. This sequence was found in a man younger than 45 in good health. The sample comprised memory CD8+ T cells sorted from blood. The label giving this sample's cell subset or site can be read as: CD45RO+ cells pooled with CCR7-negative TemRA cells. CDR3 reads: CASSPGTAETQYF. In nucleotides, the sequence is TGTGCCAGCTCCCCCGGAACGGCAGAGACCCAGTACTTC. With all but the CDR3 taken from the reference TRBV18 and TRBJ2-5 genes, the full variable domain is: NAGVMQNPRHLVRRRGQEARLRCSPMKGHSHVYWYRQLPEEGLKFMVYLQKENIIDESGMPKERFSAEFPKEGPSILRIQQVVRGDSAAYFCASSPGTAETQYFGPGTRLLVL.